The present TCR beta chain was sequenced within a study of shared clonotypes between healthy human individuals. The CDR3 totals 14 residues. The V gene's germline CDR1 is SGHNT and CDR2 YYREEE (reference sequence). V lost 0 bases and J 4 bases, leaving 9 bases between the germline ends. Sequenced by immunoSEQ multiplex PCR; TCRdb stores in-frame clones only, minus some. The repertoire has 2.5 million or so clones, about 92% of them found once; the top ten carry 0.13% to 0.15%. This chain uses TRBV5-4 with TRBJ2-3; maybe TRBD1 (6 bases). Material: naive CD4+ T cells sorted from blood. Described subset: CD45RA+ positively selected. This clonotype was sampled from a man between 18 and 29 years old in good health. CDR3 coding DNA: TGTGCCAGCAGCTTGGGGGGGCCCCCAGATACGCAGTATTTT. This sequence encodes CASSLGGPPDTQYF.